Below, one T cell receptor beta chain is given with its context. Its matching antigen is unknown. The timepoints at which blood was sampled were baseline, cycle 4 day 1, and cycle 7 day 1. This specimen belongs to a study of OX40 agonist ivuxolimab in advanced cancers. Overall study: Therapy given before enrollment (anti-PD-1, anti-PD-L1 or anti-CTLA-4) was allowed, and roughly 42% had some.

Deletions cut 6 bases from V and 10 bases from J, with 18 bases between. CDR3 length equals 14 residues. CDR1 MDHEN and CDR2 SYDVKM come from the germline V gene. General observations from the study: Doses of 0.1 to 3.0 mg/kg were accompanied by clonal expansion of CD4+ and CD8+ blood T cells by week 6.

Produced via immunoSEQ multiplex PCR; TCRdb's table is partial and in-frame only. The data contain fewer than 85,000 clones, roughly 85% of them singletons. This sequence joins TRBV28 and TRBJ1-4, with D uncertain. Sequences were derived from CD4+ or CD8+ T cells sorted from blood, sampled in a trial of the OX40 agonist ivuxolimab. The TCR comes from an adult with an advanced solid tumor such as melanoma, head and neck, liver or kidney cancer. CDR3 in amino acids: CASSPARAGGKLFF. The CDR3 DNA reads TGTGCCAGCAGCCCCGCCCGGGCTGGAGGAAAACTGTTTTTT.